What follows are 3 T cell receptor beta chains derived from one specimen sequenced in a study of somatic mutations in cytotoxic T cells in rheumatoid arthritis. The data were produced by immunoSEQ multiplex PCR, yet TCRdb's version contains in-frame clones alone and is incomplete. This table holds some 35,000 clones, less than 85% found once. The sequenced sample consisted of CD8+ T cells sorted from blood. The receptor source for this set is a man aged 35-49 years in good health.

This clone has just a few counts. The CDR3 DNA reads TGTGCCAGTAGCCCCCCTAGCGGAGCCTACGAGCAGTACTTC. This gives the protein CASSPPSGAYEQYF. V gene TRBV19 combines with J gene TRBJ2-7; 7 bases are a match to TRBD2. CDR3 length equals 14 residues. Germline CDR1 is LNHDA and CDR2 is SQIVND (reference sequence). V lost 6 bases and J lost 2; bases outside the gene matches: 7.

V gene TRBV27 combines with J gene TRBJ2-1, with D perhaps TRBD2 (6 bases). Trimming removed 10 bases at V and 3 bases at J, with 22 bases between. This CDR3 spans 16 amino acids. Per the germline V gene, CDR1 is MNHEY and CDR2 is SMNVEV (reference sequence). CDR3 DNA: TGTGCCACCGCTCCCCTTGGCGGGAATATCTACAATGAGCAGTTCTTC. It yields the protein CATAPLGGNIYNEQFF.

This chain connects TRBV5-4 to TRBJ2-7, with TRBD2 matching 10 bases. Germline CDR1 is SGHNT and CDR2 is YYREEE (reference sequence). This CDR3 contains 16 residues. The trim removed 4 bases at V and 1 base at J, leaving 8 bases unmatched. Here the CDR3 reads CASSRGTAGGSYEQYF. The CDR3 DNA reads TGTGCCAGCAGCCGAGGGACAGCGGGAGGGTCCTACGAGCAGTACTTC.